These 3 T cell receptor beta chains share one sample of origin, sequenced in a study of blood T cell repertoires in COVID-19 (TCRdb year 2020). Libraries were constructed by the immunoSEQ multiplex PCR assay. TCRdb took over this immuneACCESS table, retaining in-frame rearrangements with V and J assigned. Such tables are incomplete; in checked studies, under half of the missing clones stem from an unresolved V gene, and the remainder is unexplained. For this sample there are approximately 440,000 clones; about nine tenths appear just once. The top ten constitute approximately 0.55% of the sample. Sequences were obtained from PBMCs or T cells enriched from blood (not recorded which). The origin of the receptors is a man aged 18 to 30 who had recovered from COVID-19.

J is TRBJ1-1 and V is TRBV7-6, with D unclear. Trimming stripped 3 bases from V and 5 bases from J, with 16 bases between. The CDR3 sequence is 15 residues long. From germline, CDR1 is SGHVS and CDR2 FNYEAQ. CDR3 region: CASSFGREKRTEAFF. CDR3 sequence (DNA): TGTGCCAGCAGCTTCGGGAGGGAGAAACGAACTGAAGCTTTCTTT. The variable domain in full, completed from reference TRBV7-6 and TRBJ1-1, reads GAGVSQSPRYKVTKRGQDVALRCDPISGHVSLYWYRQALGQGPEFLTYFNYEAQQDKSGLPNDRFSAERPEGSISTLTIQRTEQRDSAMYRCASSFGREKRTEAFFGQGTRLTVV.

V gene TRBV3-1 (or the pseudogene TRBV3-2) combines with J gene TRBJ1-5; D is ambiguous. The V end lost 0 bases, the J end lost 4 bases, and 13 bases lay between the germline ends. This CDR3 is built from 16 residues. Germline values: CDR1 LGHDT, CDR2 YNNKEL (reference sequence). DNA of the CDR3: TGTGCCAGCAGCCAAGACGCTGTCGGGTTTAATCAGCCCCAGCATTTT. Residues: CASSQDAVGFNQPQHF.

This rearrangement joins TRBV19 to TRBJ2-7; TRBD2 might be the D (6 bases). Trimming removed 3 bases at V and 7 bases at J, with 10 bases between. The CDR3 is made up of 12 amino acids. Germline V CDR1 and CDR2: LNHDA, SQIVND (reference sequence). DNA for the CDR3: TGTGCCAGTAGTATGGCCGGAGGGGAGCAGTACTTC. Residues: CASSMAGGEQYF.